This T cell receptor beta chain was documented in a study of T cell repertoires in cytomegalovirus infection. Study-wide context: Public TCR beta signatures marked donors with CMV infection and the matching HLA. The study, taken as a whole, reports: Across the ex vivo response, the dominant clonotypes were HLA-C-restricted CMV-specific TCR beta clonotypes.

In TCRdb, the reads were re-called with MiXCR into one record per CDR3 protein. The repertoire includes 800,000 to 950,000 distinct CDR3 sequences, 30% to 35% of them detected once, and around 12% sits in the top ten. With regard to this clonotype: Its antigen is unidentified.

The CDR3 covers 14 residues. Germline values: CDR1 SGHNT, CDR2 YYREEE (reference sequence). J gave up 9 bases and V 4 bases, and 11 bases lay outside the gene matches. The clonotype was recovered from a human donor in good health (CMV status not recorded). Some clones in this sample may be carry-over from other donors' samples. Sequencing used cultured CD8+ T cells from PBMCs, obtained from culture after CMV antigen stimulation. This chain joins TRBV5-4 and TRBJ1-2; 8 bases are a match to TRBD1. For the CDR3, the DNA is TGTGCCAGCAGCCCGATCGACAGGGGAGTCAGCTACACCTTC. Translated: CASSPIDRGVSYTF.